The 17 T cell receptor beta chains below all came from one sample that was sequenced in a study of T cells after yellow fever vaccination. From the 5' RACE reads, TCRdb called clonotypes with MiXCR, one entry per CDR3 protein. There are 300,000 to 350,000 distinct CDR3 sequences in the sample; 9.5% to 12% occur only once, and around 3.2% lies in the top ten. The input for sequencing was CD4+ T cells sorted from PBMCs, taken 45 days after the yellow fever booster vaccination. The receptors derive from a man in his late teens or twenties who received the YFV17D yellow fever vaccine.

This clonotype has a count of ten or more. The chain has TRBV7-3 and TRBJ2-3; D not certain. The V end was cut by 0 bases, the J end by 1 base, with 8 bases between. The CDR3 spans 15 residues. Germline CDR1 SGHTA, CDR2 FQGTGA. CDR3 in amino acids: CASSLTSWGTDTQYF. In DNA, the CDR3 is TGTGCCAGCAGCTTAACGTCATGGGGCACAGATACGCAGTATTTT.

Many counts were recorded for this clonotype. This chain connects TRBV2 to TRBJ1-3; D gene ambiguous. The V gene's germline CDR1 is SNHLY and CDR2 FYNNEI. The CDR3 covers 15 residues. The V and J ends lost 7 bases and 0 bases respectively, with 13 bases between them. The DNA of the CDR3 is TGTGCCAGCACCACCGACGGACTCTCTGGAAACACCATATATTTT. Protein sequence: CASTTDGLSGNTIYF. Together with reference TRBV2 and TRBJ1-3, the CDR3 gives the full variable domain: EPEVTQTPSHQVTQMGQEVILRCVPISNHLYFYWYRQILGQKVEFLVSFYNNEISEKSEIFDDQFSVERPDGSNFTLKIRSTKLEDSAMYFCASTTDGLSGNTIYFGEGSWLTVV.

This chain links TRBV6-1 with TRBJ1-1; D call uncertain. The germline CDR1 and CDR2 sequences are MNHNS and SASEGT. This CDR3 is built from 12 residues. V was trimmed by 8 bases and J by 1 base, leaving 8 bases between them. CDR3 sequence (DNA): TGTGCCAGCTTTTTCACGAACACTGAAGCTTTCTTT. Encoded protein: CASFFTNTEAFF.

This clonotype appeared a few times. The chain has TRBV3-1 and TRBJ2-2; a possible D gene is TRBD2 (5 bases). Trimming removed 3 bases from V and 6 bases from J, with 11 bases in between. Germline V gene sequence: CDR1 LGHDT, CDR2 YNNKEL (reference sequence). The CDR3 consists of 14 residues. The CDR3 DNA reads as TGTGCCAGCAGCCAGGCCACTAGGCCCGGGGAGCTGTTTTTT. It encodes CASSQATRPGELFF.

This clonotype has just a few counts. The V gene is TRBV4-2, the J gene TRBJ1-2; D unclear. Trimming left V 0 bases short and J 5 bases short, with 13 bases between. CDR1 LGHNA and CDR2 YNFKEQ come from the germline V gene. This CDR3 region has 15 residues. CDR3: CASSQDQAPMYGYTF. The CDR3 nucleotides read TGTGCCAGCAGCCAAGATCAAGCACCGATGTATGGCTACACCTTC.

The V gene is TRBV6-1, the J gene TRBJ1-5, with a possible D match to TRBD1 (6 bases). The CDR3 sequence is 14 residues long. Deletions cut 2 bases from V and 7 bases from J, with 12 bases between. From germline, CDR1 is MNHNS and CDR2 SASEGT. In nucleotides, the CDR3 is TGTGCCAGCAGTGAACCCCCCGGGGGCCAGCCCCAGCATTTT. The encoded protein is CASSEPPGGQPQHF.

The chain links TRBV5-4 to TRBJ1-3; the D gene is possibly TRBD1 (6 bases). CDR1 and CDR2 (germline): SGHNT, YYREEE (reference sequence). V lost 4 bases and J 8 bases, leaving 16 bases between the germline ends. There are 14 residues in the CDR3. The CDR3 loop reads CASSTTGSWDTIYF. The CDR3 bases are TGTGCCAGCAGCACTACAGGGAGTTGGGACACCATATATTTT.

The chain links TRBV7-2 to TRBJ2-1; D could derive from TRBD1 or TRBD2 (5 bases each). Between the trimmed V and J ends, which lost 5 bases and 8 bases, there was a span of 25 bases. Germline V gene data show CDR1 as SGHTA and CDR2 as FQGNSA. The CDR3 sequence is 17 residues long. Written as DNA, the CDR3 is TGTGCCAGCAGCAAACAGGCGGGCCCCCCGGTGACAGATGAGCAGTTCTTC. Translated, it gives CASSKQAGPPVTDEQFF.

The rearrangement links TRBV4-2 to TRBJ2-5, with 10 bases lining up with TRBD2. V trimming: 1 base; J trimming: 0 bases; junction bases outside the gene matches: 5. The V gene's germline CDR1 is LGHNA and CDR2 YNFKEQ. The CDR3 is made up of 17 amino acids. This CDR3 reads CASSQAGAGGYQETQYF. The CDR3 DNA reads TGTGCCAGCAGCCAAGCTGGAGCGGGGGGGTACCAAGAGACCCAGTACTTC.

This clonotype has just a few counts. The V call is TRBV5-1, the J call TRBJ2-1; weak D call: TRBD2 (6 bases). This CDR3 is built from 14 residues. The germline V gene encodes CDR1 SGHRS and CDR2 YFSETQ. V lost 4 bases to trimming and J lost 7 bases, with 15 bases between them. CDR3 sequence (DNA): TGCGCCAGCAGCCAAGGGGTTGGAGGGAATGAGCAGTTCTTC. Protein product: CASSQGVGGNEQFF.

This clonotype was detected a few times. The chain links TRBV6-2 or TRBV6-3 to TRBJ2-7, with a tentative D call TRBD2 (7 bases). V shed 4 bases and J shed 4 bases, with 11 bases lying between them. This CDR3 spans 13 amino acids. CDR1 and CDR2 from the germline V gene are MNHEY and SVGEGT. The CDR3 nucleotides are TGTGCCAGCAGTTGGGGGGGGCCGTACGAGCAGTACTTC. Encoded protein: CASSWGGPYEQYF.

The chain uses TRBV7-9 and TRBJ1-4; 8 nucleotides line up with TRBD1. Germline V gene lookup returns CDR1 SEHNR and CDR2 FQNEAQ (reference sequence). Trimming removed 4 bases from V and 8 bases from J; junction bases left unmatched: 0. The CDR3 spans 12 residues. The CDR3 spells CASSWDREKLFF. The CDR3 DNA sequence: TGTGCCAGCAGCTGGGACAGGGAAAAACTGTTTTTT.

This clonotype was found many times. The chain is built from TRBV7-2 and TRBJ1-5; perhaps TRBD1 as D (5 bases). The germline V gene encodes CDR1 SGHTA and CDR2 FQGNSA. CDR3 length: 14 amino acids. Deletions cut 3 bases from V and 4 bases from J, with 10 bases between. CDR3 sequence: CASSFATENQPQHF. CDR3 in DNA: TGTGCCAGCAGCTTCGCGACAGAAAATCAGCCCCAGCATTTT.

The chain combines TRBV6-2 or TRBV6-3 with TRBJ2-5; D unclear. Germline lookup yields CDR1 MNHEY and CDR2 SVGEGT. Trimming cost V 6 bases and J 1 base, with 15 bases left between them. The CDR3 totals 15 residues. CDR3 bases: TGTGCCAGCAGCACCGCGGACCCCACCCAAGAGACCCAGTACTTC. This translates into CASSTADPTQETQYF.

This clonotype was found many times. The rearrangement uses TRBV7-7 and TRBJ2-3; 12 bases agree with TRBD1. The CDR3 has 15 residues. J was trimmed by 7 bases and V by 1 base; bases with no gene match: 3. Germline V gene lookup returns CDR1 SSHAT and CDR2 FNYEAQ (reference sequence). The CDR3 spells CASSLEGTGGHTQYF. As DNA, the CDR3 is TGTGCCAGCAGCTTAGAAGGGACAGGGGGCCATACGCAGTATTTT. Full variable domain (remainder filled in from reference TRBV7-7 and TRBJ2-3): GAGVSQSPRYKVTKRGQDVTLRCDPISSHATLYWYQQALGQGPEFLTYFNYEAQPDKSGLPSDRFSAERPEGSISTLTIQRTEQRDSAMYRCASSLEGTGGHTQYFGPGTRLTVL.

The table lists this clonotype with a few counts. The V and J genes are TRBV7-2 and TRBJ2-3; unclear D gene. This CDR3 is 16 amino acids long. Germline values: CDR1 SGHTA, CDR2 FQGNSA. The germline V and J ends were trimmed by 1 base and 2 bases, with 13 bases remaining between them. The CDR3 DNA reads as TGTGCCAGCAGCTTAGACTCTTATCGAGCCACAGATACGCAGTATTTT. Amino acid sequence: CASSLDSYRATDTQYF.

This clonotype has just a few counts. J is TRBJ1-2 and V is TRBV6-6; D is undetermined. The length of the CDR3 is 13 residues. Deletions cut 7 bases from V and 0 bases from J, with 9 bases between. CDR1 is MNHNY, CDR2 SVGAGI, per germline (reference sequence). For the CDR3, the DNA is TGTGCCAGCACGGAAACTGCTAACTATGGCTACACCTTC. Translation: CASTETANYGYTF.